Presented here are 24 T cell receptor beta chains from one specimen sequenced in a study of CD8 T cells in ankylosing spondylitis. Each CDR3 protein gets one entry after TCRdb re-called the 5' RACE reads with MiXCR. The profile shows roughly 150,000 distinct CDR3 sequences, 9.8% of them singletons. Sequencing was done on a sample of blood, either unsorted or a sorted T cell fraction (not recorded which). These receptors all stem from a female donor with ankylosing spondylitis or in good health (not recorded which).

This clonotype was seen more than once but under ten times. V usage is TRBV5-6 and J usage is TRBJ2-1; TRBD2 might be the D (6 bases). Deletions cut 2 bases from V and 2 bases from J, with 11 bases between. Germline V gene lookup returns CDR1 SGHDT and CDR2 YYEEEE. CDR3 length: 15 residues. The chain's CDR3 is CASSFFGGTYNEQFF. In DNA, the CDR3 is TGTGCCAGCAGCTTTTTCGGCGGGACCTACAATGAGCAGTTCTTC.

Only a few counts were recorded for this clonotype. The gene calls are TRBV12-5 and TRBJ1-2; the D is unclear. The CDR3 consists of 14 residues. V shed 6 bases and J shed 5 bases, with 16 bases lying between them. The germline CDR1 and CDR2 sequences are LGHNT and FRNRAP. The CDR3 DNA reads TGTGCTAGTGGCCCAGGACCCGGGGAATATGGCTACACCTTC. Translating it yields CASGPGPGEYGYTF.

This clonotype is deemed medium-sized. The chain combines TRBV20-1 with TRBJ2-1, with TRBD2 identical over 7 bases. The CDR3 is made up of 14 amino acids. CDR1 DFQATT and CDR2 SNEGSKA come from the germline V gene (reference sequence). The V segment lost 6 bases and the J segment 4 bases; nucleotides outside the gene matches: 9. CDR3 residues: CSAPGGGDYNEQFF. The CDR3 coding sequence is TGCAGTGCCCCGGGCGGGGGAGATTACAATGAGCAGTTCTTC.

The chain couples TRBV9 to TRBJ1-1; a possible D gene is TRBD1 (5 bases). From germline, CDR1 is SGDLS and CDR2 YYNGEE. The CDR3 is 16 residues long. V lost 3 bases, J lost 1 base, and 16 bases lay in between. The CDR3 protein is CASSAGEDLPNTEAFF. The CDR3 DNA reads TGTGCCAGCAGCGCGGGGGAGGACCTACCGAACACTGAAGCTTTCTTT.

The table lists this clonotype with many counts. V is TRBV7-9 and J is TRBJ1-1; the D gene is possibly TRBD1 (6 bases). V was trimmed by 3 bases and J by 7 bases, leaving 15 bases between them. The germline CDR1 and CDR2 sequences are SEHNR and FQNEAQ (reference sequence). The CDR3 has 14 amino acids. The CDR3 DNA sequence: TGTGCCAGCAGCTTCAGTGCAGGGGCAGGTGAAGCTTTCTTT. This gives the protein CASSFSAGAGEAFF.

This clonotype was seen ten or more times. The V call is TRBV7-9, the J call TRBJ1-1, with TRBD1 identical over 9 bases. CDR1 is SEHNR and CDR2 is FQNEAQ in the germline V gene (reference sequence). The CDR3 sequence is 14 residues long. The V and J ends lost 3 bases and 6 bases, in that order; junction bases with no gene match: 5. CDR3 residues: CASSFPDRGAEAFF. The CDR3 region has the DNA TGTGCCAGCAGCTTTCCGGACAGGGGCGCTGAAGCTTTCTTT.

This clonotype showed up just a few times. The chain has TRBV7-2 and TRBJ2-3; D is possibly TRBD1 (7 bases). Germline lookup yields CDR1 SGHTA and CDR2 FQGNSA. The CDR3 totals 17 residues. Trimming removed 1 base at V and 2 bases at J, with 16 bases between. The DNA of the CDR3 is TGTGCCAGCAGCTTAGTGGGCGGGACAGACTACACAGATACGCAGTATTTT. Translated, it gives CASSLVGGTDYTDTQYF.

The chain links TRBV4-3 to TRBJ1-6; 12 nucleotides line up with TRBD1. CDR1 LGHNA and CDR2 YSLEER come from the germline V gene. The CDR3 covers 15 residues. J lost 9 bases, V lost 2 bases, and 2 bases had no gene match. DNA for the CDR3: TGCGCCAGCAGCCAACGGGACAGGGGGCCTTCACCCCTCCACTTT. This sequence encodes CASSQRDRGPSPLHF.

This chain's CDR3 is CASSFTGTSGWNTQYF. In nucleotides, the CDR3 is TGTGCCAGCAGCTTCACCGGGACTAGCGGCTGGAATACGCAGTATTTT. This chain links TRBV11-2 with TRBJ2-3; 11 positions agree with TRBD2. The CDR3 runs 16 residues. Germline values: CDR1 SGHAT, CDR2 FQNNGV. Germline trimming cut 3 bases from V and 7 bases from J; bases unmatched to any gene: 9.

This clonotype came up a few times. The rearrangement joins TRBV7-9 to TRBJ2-1; D gene uncertain. Trimming removed 0 bases at V and 9 bases at J, with 6 bases between. CDR1 is SEHNR and CDR2 is FQNEAQ in the germline V gene (reference sequence). The CDR3 has 12 amino acids. The CDR3 protein is CASSLAESEQFF. CDR3 sequence (DNA): TGTGCCAGCAGCTTAGCAGAGAGTGAGCAGTTCTTC. Full variable domain (rest looked up from reference TRBV7-9 and TRBJ2-1): DTGVSQNPRHKITKRGQNVTFRCDPISEHNRLYWYRQTLGQGPEFLTYFQNEAQLEKSRLLSDRFSAERPKGSFSTLEIQRTEQGDSAMYLCASSLAESEQFFGPGTRLTVL.

This clonotype was counted many times. The gene calls are TRBV30 and TRBJ2-7, with 7 bases matching TRBD2. After removal of 0 bases from V and 4 bases from J, the junction contained 3 bases not matched to a gene. Germline CDR1 GTSNPN, CDR2 SVGIG (reference sequence). CDR3 size: 13 residues. The CDR3 reads CAWSVSGMYEQYF. DNA for the CDR3: TGTGCCTGGAGTGTCAGCGGGATGTACGAGCAGTACTTC.

The chain employs TRBV4-2 and TRBJ2-7; D not certain. Trimming removed 2 bases at V and 7 bases at J, with 12 bases between. Germline loops: CDR1 LGHNA, CDR2 YNFKEQ. The CDR3 loop spans 13 amino acids. DNA for the CDR3: TGTGCCAGCAGCCAACACCGGAGTGGGGAGCAGTACTTC. This translates into CASSQHRSGEQYF.

This clonotype was observed a few times. This chain joins TRBV25-1 and TRBJ1-1; tentative D call: TRBD1 (6 bases). There are 11 residues in the CDR3. The V end lost 5 bases, the J end lost 8 bases, and 9 bases lay between the germline ends. CDR1 and CDR2 from the germline V gene are MGHDK and SYGVNS. In DNA form, the CDR3 reads TGTGCCAGCAGTCCCGGACAGGAAGCTTTCTTT. Residues: CASSPGQEAFF. Full variable domain (missing parts from reference TRBV25-1 and TRBJ1-1): EADIYQTPRYLVIGTGKKITLECSQTMGHDKMYWYQQDPGMELHLIHYSYGVNSTEKGDLSSESTVSRIRTEHFPLTLESARPSHTSQYLCASSPGQEAFFGQGTRLTVV.

The sample holds a few counts of this clonotype. The chain has TRBV2 and TRBJ1-2; D unresolved. V gave up 1 base and J gave up 4 bases, with 13 bases separating them. Germline V CDR1 and CDR2: SNHLY, FYNNEI. The CDR3 contains 15 residues. CDR3 amino acids: CASSEVGGSIYGYTF. As DNA, the CDR3 is TGTGCCAGCAGTGAAGTCGGAGGGAGCATCTATGGCTACACCTTC.

V is TRBV4-3 and J is TRBJ2-3, with 7 bases lining up with TRBD2. Germline loops: CDR1 LGHNA, CDR2 YSLEER. Germline trimming cut 0 bases from V and 2 bases from J; bases unmatched to any gene: 5. The CDR3 spans 16 residues. Here the CDR3 reads CASSQDMGGPTDTQYF. The CDR3 DNA reads TGCGCCAGCAGCCAAGATATGGGAGGGCCCACAGATACGCAGTATTTT.

This clonotype was seen only a few times. This chain joins TRBV28 and TRBJ2-7; possibly TRBD2 for D (6 bases). This CDR3 comprises 15 residues. V was trimmed by 3 bases and J by 6 bases, leaving 18 bases between them. The germline V gene encodes CDR1 MDHEN and CDR2 SYDVKM. CDR3 amino acids: CASSFGPSETVEQYF. CDR3 DNA: TGTGCCAGCAGTTTCGGCCCTAGCGAGACTGTCGAGCAGTACTTC.

This clonotype has at least ten counts. V gene TRBV5-1 combines with J gene TRBJ2-1; the D gene is possibly TRBD1 (5 bases). Looked up from germline, CDR1 is SGHRS and CDR2 is YFSETQ. Trimming left V 4 bases short and J 7 bases short, with 9 bases between. The CDR3 totals 12 residues. This CDR3 is CASSAGWNEQFF. In nucleotides, the CDR3 is TGCGCCAGCAGCGCAGGGTGGAATGAGCAGTTCTTC.

The chain is built from TRBV4-1 and TRBJ2-7, with 10 bases aligning to TRBD1. The CDR3 totals 14 residues. Germline CDR1 and CDR2: MGHRA and YSYEKL. The J segment lost 7 bases and the V segment lost 4 bases, leaving 7 bases of the junction unmatched. The CDR3: CASSLGTGENEQYF. The DNA for the CDR3 is TGCGCCAGCAGCCTAGGGACAGGGGAGAATGAGCAGTACTTC.

This clonotype was counted ten times or more. The genes are TRBV29-1 and TRBJ1-1, with D unresolved. Germline values: CDR1 SQVTM, CDR2 ANQGSEA. Trimming removed 4 bases from V and 5 bases from J, with 8 bases in between. This CDR3 is built from 11 residues. The CDR3 DNA follows: TGCAGCGTTGTGGAGGGTACTGAAGCTTTCTTT. As protein: CSVVEGTEAFF.

The J gene is TRBJ1-1, the V gene TRBV19, with D possibly being TRBD1 (5 bases). The CDR3 covers 13 residues. V lost 3 bases to trimming and J lost 10 bases, with 15 bases between them. Germline V gene sequence: CDR1 LNHDA, CDR2 SQIVND (reference sequence). CDR3 region: CASSMRGRGAAFF. The DNA for the CDR3 is TGTGCCAGTAGTATGAGGGGCCGCGGTGCAGCTTTCTTT.

This clonotype was detected only a few times. V gene TRBV12-3 or TRBV12-4 combines with J gene TRBJ2-1, with D unclear. The CDR3 loop spans 15 amino acids. Trimming shortened V by 2 bases and J by 0 bases, and 8 bases separated the two germline ends. The CDR3 here is CASSLWESSYNEQFF. CDR3 nucleotide sequence: TGTGCCAGCAGTTTATGGGAAAGCTCCTACAATGAGCAGTTCTTC.

V usage is TRBV11-2 and J usage is TRBJ2-1; no reliable D call. V shed 5 bases and J shed 8 bases, with 13 bases lying between them. The germline gives CDR1 SGHAT, CDR2 FQNNGV. The CDR3 runs to 13 residues. The CDR3 sequence: CASSPPFGDEQFF. As DNA, the CDR3 is TGTGCCAGCAGCCCGCCCTTCGGCGATGAGCAGTTCTTC.

This clonotype has just a few counts. The chain joins TRBV20-1 to TRBJ2-1, with 7 bases that match TRBD2. The trim removed 5 bases at V and 4 bases at J, leaving 2 bases unmatched. CDR1 DFQATT and CDR2 SNEGSKA come from the germline V gene (reference sequence). The CDR3 extends over 12 amino acids. The CDR3 protein is CSAAAGYNEQFF. The CDR3 region has the DNA TGCAGTGCTGCAGCGGGATACAATGAGCAGTTCTTC.

This clonotype came up a few times. The chain carries TRBV7-2 and TRBJ2-3, with unresolved D. V was trimmed by 1 base and J by 7 bases, leaving 6 bases between them. The CDR3 totals 12 residues. Germline-derived CDR1 and CDR2 are SGHTA and FQGNSA. The CDR3 here is CASSLGPYTQYF. Here the CDR3 DNA reads TGTGCCAGCAGCTTAGGTCCATATACGCAGTATTTT.